This T cell receptor (beta chain) was sequenced in a study of blood T cell repertoires in COVID-19. Study in general: Researchers got acute and convalescent COVID-19 samples from the United States, Italy and Spain. The cDNA or gDNA used as material had been derived from T cells, B-cell-depleted T cells, or PBMCs.

In assigning cohorts, the study relied on participant-reported clinical history. Original processing notes: By means of reference gene primer amplification, nucleated cell counts were estimated. The table came from immunoSEQ multiplex PCR; TCRdb's copy has only in-frame clones and leaves some out. That table supplies the V and J calls and clone size; D and trimming were determined from the DNA. The sample shows 150,000 to 200,000 clones, just over 85% of them seen only once. V shed 2 bases and J shed 8 bases, with 9 bases lying between them. The CDR3 has 11 residues. CDR1 SQVTM and CDR2 ANQGSEA come from the germline V gene.

The source of this sequence is a woman aged 18-29 years who had recovered from COVID-19. Sample: PBMCs or T cells enriched from blood (not recorded which). The chain is built from TRBV29-1 and TRBJ1-2; D is uncertain. The CDR3 loop reads CSVEFGEGYTF. In DNA form, the CDR3 reads TGCAGCGTTGAATTTGGGGAGGGCTACACCTTC. Using reference TRBV29-1 and TRBJ1-2 for the parts outside the CDR3, the full variable domain is SAVISQKPSRDICQRGTSLTIQCQVDSQVTMMFWYRQQPGQSLTLIATANQGSEATYESGFVIDKFPISRPNLTFSTLTVSNMSPEDSSIYLCSVEFGEGYTFGSGTRLTVV.